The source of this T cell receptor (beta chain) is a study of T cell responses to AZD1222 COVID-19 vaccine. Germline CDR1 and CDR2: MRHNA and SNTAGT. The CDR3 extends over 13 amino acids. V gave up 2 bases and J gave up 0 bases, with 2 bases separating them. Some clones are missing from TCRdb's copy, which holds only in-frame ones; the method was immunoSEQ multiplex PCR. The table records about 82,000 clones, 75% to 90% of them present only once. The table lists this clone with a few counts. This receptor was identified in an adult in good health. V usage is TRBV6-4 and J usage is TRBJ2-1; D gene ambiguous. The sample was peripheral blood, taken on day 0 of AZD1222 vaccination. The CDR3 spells CASSDSSYNEQFF. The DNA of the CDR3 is TGTGCCAGCAGTGACAGCTCCTACAATGAGCAGTTCTTC.